The following is a T cell receptor beta chain sequence with its context. Its antigen is currently unknown. Sequencing used immunoSEQ multiplex PCR; TCRdb keeps in-frame clones, though not all of them. The sample carries under 95,000 clones, approximately 85% recorded once. The CDR3 has 16 amino acids. V was shortened by 3 bases and J by 7 bases, with 16 bases between the two germline ends. Germline CDR1 and CDR2: KGHSH and LQKENI. This record comes from a study of T cell responses to AZD1222 COVID-19 vaccine. Notes on the study in general: White British ancestry dominated among donors, who included more females, and clonal diversity was possibly underestimated. Sampled repertoires all dated from after the peak T cell response. Variant regions that are unmutated are reportedly the target of nearly half of spike-specific TCRs.

This clonotype was obtained from an adult who received the AZD1222 COVID-19 vaccine. The sample was peripheral blood, taken 28 days after the second AZD1222 dose. The V gene is TRBV18, the J gene TRBJ1-6; tentatively, D is TRBD1 (5 bases). The CDR3: CASSPELGGRNSPLHF. The CDR3 DNA reads TGTGCCAGCTCACCCGAACTCGGGGGGAGGAATTCACCCCTCCACTTT.